This is a list of T cell receptor beta chains from one sample in a study of blood T cell repertoires in COVID-19. The method was immunoSEQ multiplex PCR; TCRdb's version includes in-frame clones alone and lacks a portion of them. The sample contains 150,000 or so clones, around 83% of which appear only once. Specimen: peripheral blood. The receptors were sampled from a woman between 55 and 75 years old with acute or convalescent COVID-19. CDR3s include the opening cysteine and the closing phenylalanine or tryptophan. A D gene is named only where the DNA matches it firmly. The size of a clone is reported for some rows only, either as once, few or many, or as a class for expanded clones.

TRBJ1-1 13 . . TRBV5-1 CASSLGLNTEAFF TGCGCCAGCAGCTTGGGGCTTAACACTGAAGCTTTCTTT
TRBJ1-2 12 . . TRBV5-1 CASRSLYYGYTF TGCGCCAGCAGGTCGCTATACTATGGCTACACCTTC
TRBJ1-2 14 . . TRBV7-9 CASSGGQNVYGYTF TGTGCCAGCAGCGGCGGACAGAATGTCTATGGCTACACCTTC
TRBJ2-3 12 . . TRBV5-6 CASSLDRATQYF TGTGCCAGCAGCTTGGACAGAGCTACGCAGTATTTT
TRBJ1-1 13 . . TRBV28 CASSITTGWEAFF TGTGCCAGCAGTATAACTACAGGGTGGGAAGCTTTCTTT
TRBJ1-1 14 . . TRBV6-1 CASSEIQMNTEAFF TGTGCCAGCAGTGAGATCCAGATGAACACTGAAGCTTTCTTT
TRBJ1-2 12 . . TRBV13 CASTAGNYGYTF TGTGCCAGCACCGCAGGGAACTATGGCTACACCTTC
TRBJ1-3 15 few . TRBV3-1/TRBV3-2 CASSQGQGHGNTIYF TGTGCCAGCAGCCAAGGGCAGGGACATGGAAACACCATATATTTT
TRBJ1-5 16 once . TRBV4-2 CASSQDQGHANQPQHF TGTGCCAGCAGCCAAGATCAGGGACACGCCAATCAGCCCCAGCATTTT
TRBJ2-5 16 . TRBD2 TRBV27 CASSVGLAGPQAAQYF TGTGCCAGCAGTGTCGGACTAGCGGGGCCTCAGGCGGCCCAGTACTTC
TRBJ2-7 13 . TRBD1 TRBV12-3/TRBV12-4 CASSFRGQDEQYF TGTGCCAGCAGTTTTAGGGGACAGGACGAGCAGTACTTC
TRBJ1-4 15 . TRBD1 TRBV2 CASSGRTGAKEKLFF TGTGCCAGCAGTGGGCGTACAGGGGCCAAAGAAAAACTGTTTTTT
TRBJ2-5 16 . TRBD2 TRBV14 CASSLGGVLYQETQYF TGTGCCAGCAGCCTTGGGGGGGTCTTGTACCAAGAGACCCAGTACTTC
TRBJ2-2 14 many . TRBV7-9 CASRVGENTGELFF TGTGCCAGCAGGGTGGGCGAGAACACCGGGGAGCTGTTTTTT
TRBJ1-1 15 . . TRBV5-1 CASTGAGGINTEAFF TGCGCCAGCACCGGCGCAGGCGGGATCAACACTGAAGCTTTCTTT
TRBJ1-2 16 . TRBD1 TRBV28 CASSEPGDRVYYGYTF TGTGCCAGCAGTGAACCCGGGGACAGGGTATACTATGGCTACACCTTC
TRBJ1-6 16 . TRBD1 TRBV6-1 CASSENKGAKGSPLHF TGTGCCAGCAGTGAAAATAAGGGGGCAAAAGGGTCACCCCTCCACTTT
TRBJ1-6 15 . TRBD1 TRBV18 CASSPGQGALSPLHF TGTGCCAGCTCACCGGGACAGGGGGCGCTTTCACCCCTCCACTTT
TRBJ1-5 15 . . TRBV4-1 CASSQEWGGGQPQHF TGCGCCAGCAGCCAAGAATGGGGGGGTGGACAGCCCCAGCATTTT
TRBJ1-6 13 few TRBD1 TRBV7-9 CASNGQGGSPLHF TGTGCCAGCAACGGACAGGGTGGCTCACCCCTCCACTTT
TRBJ1-2 14 . TRBD1 TRBV19 CATESGTGVYGYTF TGTGCCACTGAGTCCGGGACAGGGGTCTATGGCTACACCTTC
TRBJ2-5 14 . TRBD2 TRBV5-8 CASSLVGGGETQYF TGTGCCAGCAGCTTGGTCGGGGGGGGAGAGACCCAGTACTTC
TRBJ2-5 15 . . TRBV18 CASSPYGVLQETQYF TGTGCCAGCTCCCCGTACGGAGTACTCCAAGAGACCCAGTACTTC
TRBJ1-1 13 . . TRBV15 CATSTTRNTEAFF TGTGCCACCAGCACGACAAGGAACACTGAAGCTTTCTTT
TRBJ1-5 17 . . TRBV3-1/TRBV3-2 CASSQYPASGSNQPQHF TGTGCCAGCAGCCAATACCCGGCCAGCGGGTCAAATCAGCCCCAGCATTTT
TRBJ2-7 15 . TRBD1 TRBV2 CASSAGGSSVGEQYF TGTGCCAGCAGTGCAGGGGGATCGAGCGTAGGGGAGCAGTACTTC
TRBJ2-7 14 . . TRBV9 CASSVVPSPYEQYF TGTGCCAGCAGCGTAGTTCCCTCTCCCTACGAGCAGTACTTC
TRBJ1-2 13 . . TRBV7-3 CASSLDKAYGYTF TGTGCCAGCAGCTTAGATAAAGCCTATGGCTACACCTTC
TRBJ1-2 14 . TRBD1 TRBV28 CASSTTGDGYGYTF TGTGCCAGCAGTACAACAGGGGATGGCTATGGCTACACCTTC
TRBJ2-2 15 few TRBD1 TRBV10-3 CAINGQGETTGELFF TGTGCCATCAATGGACAGGGTGAGACCACCGGGGAGCTGTTTTTT
TRBJ1-2 12 . . TRBV5-6 CASRSGGYGYTF TGTGCCAGCAGATCTGGAGGGTATGGCTACACCTTC
TRBJ1-1 14 . . TRBV19 CASSIQGMNTEAFF TGTGCCAGTAGTATCCAGGGGATGAACACTGAAGCTTTCTTT
TRBJ1-1 15 . TRBD1 TRBV5-1 CASSLQDRGNTEAFF TGCGCCAGCAGCTTGCAGGACAGGGGGAACACTGAAGCTTTCTTT
TRBJ1-2 16 . . TRBV28 CASIPPGTPPNYGYTF TGTGCCAGCATCCCCCCCGGGACTCCTCCTAACTATGGCTACACCTTC
TRBJ1-2 15 few . TRBV6-1 CASSEAAGTNYGYTF TGTGCCAGCAGTGAAGCGGCGGGGACTAACTATGGCTACACCTTC
TRBJ2-7 14 . TRBD2 TRBV27 CASGQRGPEYEQYF TGTGCCAGCGGACAGCGGGGGCCCGAGTACGAGCAGTACTTC
TRBJ1-2 13 . TRBD1 TRBV19 CASSTTGGLGYTF TGTGCCAGTAGTACAACAGGGGGCCTCGGCTACACCTTC
TRBJ1-1 14 . . TRBV27 CASSLTQLNTEAFF TGTGCCAGCAGTTTAACACAGTTGAACACTGAAGCTTTCTTT
TRBJ1-5 15 . . TRBV5-1 CASSLDSTFNQPQHF TGCGCCAGCAGCTTGGACAGCACTTTCAATCAGCCCCAGCATTTT
TRBJ2-2 15 few . TRBV7-7 CASSAREGRAGELFF TGTGCCAGCAGCGCCCGAGAGGGCCGGGCCGGGGAGCTGTTTTTT
TRBJ1-5 13 . . TRBV6-5 CASSKMPDQPQHF TGTGCCAGCAGTAAGATGCCAGATCAGCCCCAGCATTTT
TRBJ2-2 14 . . TRBV6-5 CASRTQGYTGELFF TGTGCCAGCAGGACACAGGGTTACACCGGGGAGCTGTTTTTT
TRBJ2-1 14 . . TRBV10-2 CASSADVSYNEQFF TGCGCCAGCTCGGCGGATGTCTCCTACAATGAGCAGTTCTTC
TRBJ1-1 15 . . TRBV28 CASSPQSGANTEAFF TGTGCCAGCAGTCCCCAATCAGGGGCGAACACTGAAGCTTTCTTT
TRBJ2-3 15 . TRBD2 TRBV29-1 CSVKREGRGTDTQYF TGCAGCGTTAAGCGGGAGGGGCGCGGCACAGATACGCAGTATTTT
TRBJ1-1 14 . . TRBV20-1 CSASSPSRGTEAFF TGCAGTGCTAGTTCCCCCTCCAGGGGCACTGAAGCTTTCTTT
TRBJ1-2 16 . . TRBV15 CATSRDIQTAVYGYTF TGTGCCACCAGCAGAGATATCCAGACAGCCGTCTATGGCTACACCTTC
TRBJ1-2 14 . . TRBV28 CASNLGGNVVGYTF TGTGCCAGCAACCTGGGGGGGAACGTCGTAGGCTACACCTTC
TRBJ1-1 14 . . TRBV3-1/TRBV3-2 CASSLLYSPGVAFF TGTGCCAGCAGCCTTCTGTATTCGCCCGGGGTCGCTTTCTTT
TRBJ2-2 17 few . TRBV3-1/TRBV3-2 CASSQDARVPNTGELFF TGTGCCAGCAGCCAAGATGCCAGGGTGCCGAACACCGGGGAGCTGTTTTTT
TRBJ1-2 15 few . TRBV4-1 CASSQESGRRDGYTF TGCGCCAGCAGCCAAGAGTCCGGGAGGAGGGATGGCTACACCTTC
TRBJ2-5 15 . TRBD1 TRBV6-5 CASSPRQGGWETQYF TGTGCCAGCAGTCCGAGACAGGGGGGATGGGAGACCCAGTACTTC